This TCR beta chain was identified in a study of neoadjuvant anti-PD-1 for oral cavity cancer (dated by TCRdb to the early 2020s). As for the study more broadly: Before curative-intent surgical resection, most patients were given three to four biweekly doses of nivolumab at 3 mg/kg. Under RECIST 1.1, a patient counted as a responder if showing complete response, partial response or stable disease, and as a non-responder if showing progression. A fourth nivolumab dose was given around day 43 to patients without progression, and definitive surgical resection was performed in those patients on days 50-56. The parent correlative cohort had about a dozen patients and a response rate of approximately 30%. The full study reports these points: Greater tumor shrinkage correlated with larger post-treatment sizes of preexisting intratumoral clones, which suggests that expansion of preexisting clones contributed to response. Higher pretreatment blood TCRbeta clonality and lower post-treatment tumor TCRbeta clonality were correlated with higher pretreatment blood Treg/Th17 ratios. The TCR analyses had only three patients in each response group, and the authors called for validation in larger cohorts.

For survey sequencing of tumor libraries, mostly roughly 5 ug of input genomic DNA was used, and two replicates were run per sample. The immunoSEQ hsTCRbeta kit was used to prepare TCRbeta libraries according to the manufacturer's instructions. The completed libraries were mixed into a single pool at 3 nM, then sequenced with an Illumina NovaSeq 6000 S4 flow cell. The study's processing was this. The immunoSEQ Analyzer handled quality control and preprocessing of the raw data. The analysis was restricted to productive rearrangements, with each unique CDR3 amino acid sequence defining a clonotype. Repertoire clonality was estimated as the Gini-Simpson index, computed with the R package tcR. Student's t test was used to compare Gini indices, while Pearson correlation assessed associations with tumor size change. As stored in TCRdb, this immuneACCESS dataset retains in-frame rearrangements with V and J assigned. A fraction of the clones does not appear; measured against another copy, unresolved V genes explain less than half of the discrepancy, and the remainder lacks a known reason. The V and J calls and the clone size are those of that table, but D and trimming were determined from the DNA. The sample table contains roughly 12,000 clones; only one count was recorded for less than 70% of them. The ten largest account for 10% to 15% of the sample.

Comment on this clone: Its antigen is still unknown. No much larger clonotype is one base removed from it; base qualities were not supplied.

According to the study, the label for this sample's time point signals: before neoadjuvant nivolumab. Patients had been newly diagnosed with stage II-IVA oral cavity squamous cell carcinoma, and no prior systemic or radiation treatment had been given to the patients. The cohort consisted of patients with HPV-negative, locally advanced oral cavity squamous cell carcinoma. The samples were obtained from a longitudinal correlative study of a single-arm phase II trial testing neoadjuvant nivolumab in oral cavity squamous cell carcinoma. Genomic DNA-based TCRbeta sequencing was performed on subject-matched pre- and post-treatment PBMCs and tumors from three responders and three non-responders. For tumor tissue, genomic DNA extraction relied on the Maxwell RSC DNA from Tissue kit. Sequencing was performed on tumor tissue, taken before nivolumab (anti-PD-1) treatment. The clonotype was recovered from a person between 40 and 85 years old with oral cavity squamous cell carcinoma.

The CDR3 sequence is CATSSRTSGKGDTQYF. The DNA sequence is as follows: TGTGCCACCAGCAGCCGGACTAGCGGGAAGGGAGATACGCAGTATTTT. The sequence joins TRBV15 to TRBJ2-3; 12 junctional bases match TRBD2. CDR1 is given as LNHNV and CDR2 as YYDKDF, both from the germline V gene (reference sequence). The CDR3 contains 16 residues, cysteine and phenylalanine counted. The kept DNA is CDR3 alone, 48 bases in frame from the first base. Trimming accounts for 3 bases at V and 5 bases at J, while the number of junction bases matched to no gene is 6.